The 24 T cell receptor beta chains reported below all come from one sample, sequenced in a study of blood T cell repertoires in COVID-19. The assay was immunoSEQ multiplex PCR, and TCRdb's table has in-frame clones only and misses some. The sample has 240,000 or so clones; approximately 86% are singletons. The sequenced sample consisted of peripheral blood. These receptors came from a woman in her thirties who had recovered from COVID-19.

In DNA, the CDR3 is TGTGCCAGCACCGACAGAGTCTCCTACGAGCAGTACTTC. As protein: CASTDRVSYEQYF. The rearrangement joins TRBV6-5 to TRBJ2-7, with D possibly TRBD1 on 5 matching bases. Germline CDR1 MNHEY, CDR2 SVGAGI. This CDR3 region has 13 residues. The germline V and J ends were trimmed by 7 bases and 0 bases, with 10 bases remaining between them.

The V call is TRBV7-2, the J call TRBJ2-2, with D tentatively TRBD1 (6 bases). Trimming took 5 bases from V and 5 from J, leaving 15 bases between them. The CDR3 consists of 15 residues. Germline CDR1 SGHTA, CDR2 FQGNSA. CDR3 nucleotide sequence: TGTGCCAGCAGCGCCGTAATGAGGGGGACCGGGGAGCTGTTTTTT. Protein: CASSAVMRGTGELFF.

The chain has TRBV7-2 and TRBJ1-3; no reliable D call. Germline CDR1 SGHTA, CDR2 FQGNSA. V gave up 7 bases and J gave up 3 bases, with 19 bases separating them. This CDR3 has 16 amino acids. This CDR3 reads CASNPGGQVVGNTIYF. In DNA, the CDR3 is TGTGCCAGCAACCCCGGAGGGCAGGTTGTTGGAAACACCATATATTTT.

The gene calls are TRBV7-9 and TRBJ2-1; 9 bases are shared with TRBD2. Losses at the gene ends were 3 bases for V and 8 bases for J; bases not matched to a gene: 8. The CDR3 spans 15 residues. Germline V gives CDR1 SEHNR, CDR2 FQNEAQ (reference sequence). CDR3 sequence: CASSFAGGPRDEQFF. For the CDR3, the DNA is TGTGCCAGCAGCTTCGCGGGGGGGCCTCGGGATGAGCAGTTCTTC.

This rearrangement joins TRBV11-2 to TRBJ2-5, with a tentative D call TRBD2 (6 bases). Germline CDR1 is SGHAT and CDR2 is FQNNGV. The CDR3 is 17 amino acids. The V gene lost 4 bases and the J gene lost 4 bases, with 22 bases spanning the gap. CDR3 nucleotides: TGTGCCAGCAGCTACCCGTTGGGGGGTGCAGGTCTAGAGACCCAGTACTTC. Its translation is CASSYPLGGAGLETQYF.

This clone was observed many times. The chain couples TRBV7-9 to TRBJ2-7, with 11 bases aligning to TRBD1. The V segment lost 5 bases and the J segment 5 bases; nucleotides outside the gene matches: 8. This CDR3 region has 15 residues. Germline values: CDR1 SEHNR, CDR2 FQNEAQ (reference sequence). This CDR3 reads CASSPTPGQGDEQYF. CDR3 sequence (DNA): TGTGCCAGCAGCCCTACCCCGGGACAGGGGGACGAGCAGTACTTC.

J is TRBJ2-3 and V is TRBV5-5; D remains unclear. Germline CDR1 and CDR2: SGHKS and YYEKEE (reference sequence). Trimming removed 6 bases from V and 1 base from J, with 12 bases in between. There are 14 residues in the CDR3. CDR3 in DNA: TGTGCCAGCATCCCAGGTTTAGGCACAGATACGCAGTATTTT. It encodes CASIPGLGTDTQYF.

The chain carries TRBV7-9 and TRBJ2-5, with 13 positions matching TRBD2. The CDR3 covers 16 residues. The junction had 5 bases not matched to a gene; V was cut back by 5 bases and J by 2 bases. The germline V gene encodes CDR1 SEHNR and CDR2 FQNEAQ (reference sequence). This CDR3 reads CASSQTSGGTQETQYF. CDR3 nucleotide sequence: TGTGCCAGCAGCCAGACTAGCGGGGGGACACAAGAGACCCAGTACTTC.

This rearrangement joins TRBV10-3 to TRBJ1-1; D possibly corresponds to TRBD1 (6 bases). The CDR3 extends over 15 amino acids. Per germline, CDR1 ENHRY and CDR2 SYGVKD. V lost 0 bases and J 10 bases, leaving 18 bases between the germline ends. The CDR3 spells CAISESEGGGLGAFF. In DNA, the CDR3 is TGTGCCATCAGTGAGTCGGAAGGGGGGGGGCTAGGAGCTTTCTTT.

The rearrangement joins TRBV7-2 to TRBJ2-2; 8 nucleotides line up with TRBD2. V was pared by 4 bases and J by 7 bases, with 8 bases of the junction left unmatched. CDR3 size: 15 residues. CDR1 SGHTA and CDR2 FQGNSA come from the germline V gene. CDR3 nucleotide sequence: TGTGCCAGCAGCTCAGGACTAGCTGGGGTCGGGGAGCTGTTTTTT. Translating it yields CASSSGLAGVGELFF.

The rearrangement uses TRBV12-5 and TRBJ2-7; D call uncertain. V lost 8 bases to trimming and J lost 0 bases, with 17 bases between them. The germline V gene has CDR1 LGHNT and CDR2 FRNRAP. The CDR3 totals 15 residues. CDR3 DNA sequence: TGTGCTAGTTGCCCCCCCGCGACTCACTCCTACGAGCAGTACTTC. Its protein is CASCPPATHSYEQYF. The complete variable domain, with remaining parts taken from reference TRBV12-5 and TRBJ2-7, reads DARVTQTPRHKVTEMGQEVTMRCQPILGHNTVFWYRQTMMQGLELLAYFRNRAPLDDSGMPKDRFSAEMPDATLATLKIQPSEPRDSAVYFCASCPPATHSYEQYFGPGTRLTVT.

This clone was seen once. The chain recombines TRBV5-3 with TRBJ1-2; a weak D match, TRBD1 (5 bases). TRBV5-3 is an ORF, with its function uncertain. V shed 4 bases and J shed 7 bases, with 17 bases lying between them. The CDR3 totals 14 residues. CDR3 residues: CARSHTRVGSGYTF. The DNA of the CDR3 is TGTGCCAGAAGCCACACCAGGGTTGGTAGTGGCTACACCTTC.

The CDR3 region has the DNA TGTGCCAGCAGCTTACTGCCAGGTGCCTACGAGCAGTACTTC. Its protein product is CASSLLPGAYEQYF. This sequence joins TRBV7-8 and TRBJ2-7, with D hard to call. With 2 bases removed from V and 2 bases from J, the gap between germline ends came to 10 bases. From germline, CDR1 is SGHVS and CDR2 FQNEAQ. This CDR3 has 14 residues.

This chain uses TRBV14 with TRBJ1-1; the D is unclear. Per the germline V gene, CDR1 is SGHDN and CDR2 is FVKESK. The CDR3 sequence is 14 residues long. Trimming shortened V by 0 bases and J by 5 bases, and 10 bases separated the two germline ends. CDR3 in amino acids: CASSQDTGFTEAFF. In DNA form, the CDR3 reads TGTGCCAGCAGCCAAGATACGGGTTTTACTGAAGCTTTCTTT.

V is TRBV19 and J is TRBJ1-5; the D is unclear. The V gene's germline CDR1 is LNHDA and CDR2 SQIVND (reference sequence). CDR3 length: 13 residues. V was shortened by 7 bases and J by 7 bases, with 14 bases between the two germline ends. This CDR3 reads CASTGWLEQPQHF. The CDR3 region has the DNA TGTGCCAGTACAGGATGGCTCGAACAGCCCCAGCATTTT.

The rearrangement uses TRBV5-1 and TRBJ2-7, with 7 bases identical to TRBD1. Trimming cost V 4 bases and J 2 bases; bases outside gene matches: 9. The CDR3 runs to 15 residues. Germline V gene lookup returns CDR1 SGHRS and CDR2 YFSETQ. The DNA of the CDR3 is TGCGCCAGCAGCGGGACAGTCGAAGGCACCTACGAGCAGTACTTC. Its protein product is CASSGTVEGTYEQYF.

V is TRBV27 and J is TRBJ2-3, with 8 bases aligning to TRBD2. Germline V gene lookup returns CDR1 MNHEY and CDR2 SMNVEV (reference sequence). There are 16 residues in the CDR3. Trimming removed 7 bases from V and 7 bases from J; junction bases left unmatched: 16. CDR3 sequence: CASNPWGRGAGNTQYF. The CDR3, as DNA: TGTGCCAGCAACCCGTGGGGGCGGGGGGCCGGGAATACGCAGTATTTT.

The chain is built from TRBV7-3 and TRBJ2-6; 7 nucleotides match TRBD1. Germline CDR1 SGHTA, CDR2 FQGTGA. V trimming: 4 bases; J trimming: 2 bases; junction bases outside the gene matches: 5. CDR3 length equals 16 residues. DNA for the CDR3: TGTGCCAGCAGCTCGCCGGGGACAGCTGGGGCCAACGTCCTGACTTTC. This translates into CASSSPGTAGANVLTF.

This clone was found once. The genes are TRBV2 and TRBJ1-2, with TRBD1 matching over 8 bases. Unmatched junction bases numbered 8, after V lost 6 bases and J lost 8 bases. Germline CDR1 and CDR2: SNHLY and FYNNEI. The CDR3 has 13 amino acids. CDR3 bases: TGTGCCAGCAGAGTCGACAGGGGAGCCGGCTACACCTTC. This translates into CASRVDRGAGYTF.

The V call is TRBV12-3 or TRBV12-4, the J call TRBJ2-1; a weak D match, TRBD1 (5 bases). The CDR3 totals 12 residues. Trimming took off 5 bases at V and 12 bases at J, with 14 bases between the two ends. The CDR3 is CASSLASRVQFF. DNA for the CDR3: TGTGCCAGCAGTCTGGCCTCCAGGGTGCAGTTCTTC.

This clone was seen a single time. J is TRBJ2-7 and V is TRBV3-1 (or the pseudogene TRBV3-2), with D perhaps matching TRBD1 (6 bases). Germline V gene data show CDR1 as LGHDT and CDR2 as YNNKEL (reference sequence). Trimming removed 4 bases from V and 4 bases from J, with 20 bases in between. The CDR3 sequence is 16 residues long. For the CDR3, the DNA is TGTGCCAGCAGCCGCTCACGAGGGGGTCTTATTTACGAGCAGTACTTC. Translating it yields CASSRSRGGLIYEQYF.

This clone was detected only a few times. V gene TRBV5-1 combines with J gene TRBJ2-3; TRBD2 matches 10 bases. Germline V gives CDR1 SGHRS, CDR2 YFSETQ. Trimming removed 6 bases from V and 1 base from J; junction bases left unmatched: 5. This CDR3 is 15 amino acids long. CDR3 sequence reads: CASISGTSGTDTQYF. CDR3 nucleotides: TGCGCCAGCATCTCCGGGACTAGCGGCACAGATACGCAGTATTTT.

The rearrangement joins TRBV10-3 to TRBJ2-2; D gene ambiguous. The germline V gene encodes CDR1 ENHRY and CDR2 SYGVKD. Between the trimmed V and J ends, which lost 3 bases and 0 bases, there was a span of 11 bases. CDR3 length: 16 amino acids. The CDR3 loop is CAISDGFNPNTGELFF. DNA for the CDR3: TGTGCCATCAGTGATGGCTTTAACCCGAACACCGGGGAGCTGTTTTTT.

V gene TRBV9 combines with J gene TRBJ2-2; the match to TRBD1 covers 10 bases. V was pared by 0 bases and J by 5 bases, with 7 bases of the junction left unmatched. Germline CDR1 is SGDLS and CDR2 is YYNGEE. CDR3 length: 17 amino acids. In nucleotides, the CDR3 is TGTGCCAGCAGCGTAGCCGGGACAGGGGCTTCGACCGGGGAGCTGTTTTTT. Residues: CASSVAGTGASTGELFF.